These 12 T cell receptor beta chains originate from one sample sequenced in a study of cytomegalovirus exposure and HLA in healthy donors. The PCR was carried out with 60 Vbeta primers and 13 Jbeta primers. This table comes from immunoSEQ multiplex PCR, and its TCRdb copy is limited to in-frame clones, with some not included. The sample has under 200,000 clones, around 76% seen once. Sequencing was performed on PBMCs. Receptors were obtained from a middle-aged man in good health and CMV-seronegative.

This clone was seen only a few times. The chain recombines TRBV7-3 with TRBJ2-7; 7 bases fit TRBD2. The CDR3 sequence is 13 residues long. The V segment lost 2 bases and the J segment 3 bases; nucleotides outside the gene matches: 1. Germline V lookup: CDR1 SGHTA, CDR2 FQGTGA. DNA for the CDR3: TGTGCCAGCAGCTTAGGGGGGGACTACGAGCAGTACTTC. This codes for CASSLGGDYEQYF.

The chain links TRBV7-3 to TRBJ2-1; D perhaps matches TRBD2 (6 bases). Germline values: CDR1 SGHTA, CDR2 FQGTGA. Trimming left V 5 bases short and J 0 bases short, with 14 bases between. The CDR3 consists of 16 residues. The DNA for the CDR3 is TGTGCCAGCAGCCCACTGGAGGGTCCCTCCTACAATGAGCAGTTCTTC. Amino acid sequence: CASSPLEGPSYNEQFF.

The chain links TRBV10-3 to TRBJ2-7; the match to TRBD1 covers 7 bases. Trimming took 2 bases from V and 4 from J; bases not matched to a gene: 8. Germline V gene data show CDR1 as ENHRY and CDR2 as SYGVKD. The CDR3 length is 15 residues. CDR3 sequence reads: CAISEVQGVLYEQYF. The CDR3 DNA follows: TGTGCCATCAGTGAGGTCCAGGGGGTTTTGTACGAGCAGTACTTC.

The V and J genes are TRBV7-9 and TRBJ2-5; tentatively, D is TRBD2 (7 bases). Germline V gene data show CDR1 as SEHNR and CDR2 as FQNEAQ (reference sequence). V was shortened by 9 bases and J by 5 bases, with 13 bases between the two germline ends. The CDR3 has 12 amino acids. The CDR3 sequence: CASGRGTETQYF. The CDR3, as DNA: TGTGCCAGTGGGAGGGGGACGGAGACCCAGTACTTC.

The rearrangement uses TRBV28 and TRBJ1-2; TRBD1 might be the D (6 bases). The CDR3 is 14 amino acids. Germline V gene data show CDR1 as MDHEN and CDR2 as SYDVKM. Trimming left V 7 bases short and J 1 base short, with 13 bases between. The CDR3 loop is CASTLTGFNYGYTF. CDR3 in DNA: TGTGCCAGCACCTTGACAGGATTTAACTATGGCTACACCTTC.

The rearrangement uses TRBV19 and TRBJ2-1; 7 bases line up with TRBD2. V shed 10 bases, J shed 4 bases, and the junction held 10 bases outside the gene matches. CDR1 and CDR2 (germline): LNHDA, SQIVND (reference sequence). The CDR3 has 14 amino acids. This CDR3 reads CATSGPSGYNEQFF. In DNA, the CDR3 is TGTGCCACCAGTGGGCCTAGCGGATACAATGAGCAGTTCTTC.

The chain joins TRBV11-2 to TRBJ1-4; 8 bases map to TRBD1. Germline V gene data show CDR1 as SGHAT and CDR2 as FQNNGV. This CDR3 has 15 residues. Trimming took 5 bases from V and 6 from J; bases not matched to a gene: 8. The CDR3 protein is CASSLPGTGDEKLFF. The CDR3 coding sequence is TGTGCCAGCAGCCTTCCTGGGACAGGAGATGAAAAACTGTTTTTT.

The rearrangement links TRBV10-2 to TRBJ1-1; D possibly corresponds to TRBD1 (6 bases). Trimming removed 6 bases at V and 11 bases at J, with 13 bases between. Germline loops: CDR1 WSHSY, CDR2 SAAADI. The CDR3 sequence is 11 residues long. The CDR3 coding sequence is TGCGCCAGCAGCCCCGGGACATGGGCTTTCTTT. Its protein product is CASSPGTWAFF.

This clone was picked up one time. J is TRBJ1-2 and V is TRBV19, with D perhaps matching TRBD1 (5 bases). Trimming pared 3 bases from V and 2 bases from J, leaving 10 bases between. From germline, CDR1 is LNHDA and CDR2 SQIVND (reference sequence). The CDR3 contains 14 residues. The CDR3 region is CASSMAGWNYGYTF. As DNA, the CDR3 is TGTGCCAGTAGTATGGCAGGGTGGAACTATGGCTACACCTTC.

This clone occurred once. CDR3 region: CASSRQGNSYEQYF. CDR3 DNA sequence: TGTGCCAGTAGTCGACAGGGTAATTCCTACGAGCAGTACTTC. This chain uses TRBV19 with TRBJ2-7; 7 bases fit TRBD1. The V and J ends lost 5 bases and 1 base, in that order; junction bases with no gene match: 5. Germline V lookup: CDR1 LNHDA, CDR2 SQIVND (reference sequence). The CDR3 has 14 amino acids.

V usage is TRBV7-2 and J usage is TRBJ2-1; TRBD2 might be the D (5 bases). The CDR3 consists of 15 residues. From germline, CDR1 is SGHTA and CDR2 FQGNSA. The V gene lost 3 bases and the J gene lost 5 bases, with 14 bases spanning the gap. This chain's CDR3 is CASSLTPRGNNEQFF. The DNA for the CDR3 is TGTGCCAGCAGCTTGACCCCTCGGGGTAACAATGAGCAGTTCTTC.

This sequence joins TRBV7-2 and TRBJ2-1, with D perhaps matching TRBD1 (5 bases). Trimming cost V 3 bases and J 10 bases, with 13 bases left between them. This CDR3 region has 13 residues. Per germline, CDR1 SGHTA and CDR2 FQGNSA. CDR3 DNA sequence: TGTGCCAGCAGCTTTATGCCCCCAGGGGAGCAGTTCTTC. Amino acid sequence: CASSFMPPGEQFF.